This TCR beta chain derives from a study of blood T cells in healthy people across ages. The study, taken as a whole, reports: Among long-lived donors, naive CD4+ cells were more numerous and diversity higher than in aged donors. Roughly linear declines in TCR beta diversity per million T cells occurred with age. Not knowing donor CMV status may have confounded expanded clonotype changes.

This clonotype showed up many times. What it recognizes is unknown. Combining a sample-barcoded 5' primer with a J-beta primer mix, a second PCR ran for roughly 7 to 11 cycles. One entry per CDR3 protein, called by TCRdb with MiXCR from the 5' RACE reads. The sample consists of about 640,000 distinct CDR3 sequences, approximately 30% of them appearing once. Those donating, healthy Caucasian individuals from Russia, were aged roughly 6 to 90. Between the trimmed V and J ends, which lost 5 bases and 0 bases, there was a span of 10 bases. The length of the CDR3 is 14 residues. The chain employs TRBV12-3 or TRBV12-4 and TRBJ1-2; D is unclear. Sequencing was done on a sample of blood. The TCR comes from a woman of 80 years or more in good health. CDR3 sequence: CASSKGASNYGYTF. CDR3 in DNA: TGTGCCAGCAGTAAGGGAGCCTCTAACTATGGCTACACCTTC.